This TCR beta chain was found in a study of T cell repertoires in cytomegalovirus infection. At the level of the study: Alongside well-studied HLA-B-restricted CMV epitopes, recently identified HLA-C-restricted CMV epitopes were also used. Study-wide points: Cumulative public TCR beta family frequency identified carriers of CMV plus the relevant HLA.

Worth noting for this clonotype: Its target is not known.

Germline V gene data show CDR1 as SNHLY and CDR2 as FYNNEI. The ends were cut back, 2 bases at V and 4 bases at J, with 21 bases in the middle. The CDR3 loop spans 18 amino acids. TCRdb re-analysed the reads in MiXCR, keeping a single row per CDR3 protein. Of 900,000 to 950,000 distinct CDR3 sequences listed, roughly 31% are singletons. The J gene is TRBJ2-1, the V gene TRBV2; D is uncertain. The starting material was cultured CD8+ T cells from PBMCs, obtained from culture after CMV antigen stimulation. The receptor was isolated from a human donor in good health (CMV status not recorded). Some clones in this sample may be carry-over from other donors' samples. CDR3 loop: CASSERGETFNPYNEQFF. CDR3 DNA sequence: TGTGCCAGCAGTGAAAGAGGCGAGACGTTTAACCCTTACAATGAGCAGTTCTTC.